Following are 22 T cell receptor beta chains from one sample sequenced in a study of vaccination effects on CD4 cells after COVID-19. No antigens are known for them. Clones were read by immunoSEQ multiplex PCR, and TCRdb kept only the in-frame ones, dropping some. The data hold 55,000 or so clones, with more than 75% observed a single time. ViraFEST expansion of antigen-specific CD4+ T cells with viral peptide pools preceded sequencing. Once cultured for approximately 10 days, the cells underwent separation to obtain CD4+ T cells. Between March and December 2020, the person had a SARS-CoV-2 infection that PCR confirmed. Sequencing used CD4+ T cells from PBMCs cultured with HIV peptides, obtained before COVID-19 vaccination. As to subset: HIV-1 Nef peptide pool negative control/reference culture. The source of these receptors is a human donor who had a prior SARS-CoV-2 infection.

V is TRBV7-8 and J is TRBJ2-1, with D perhaps assigned TRBD1 or TRBD2 (5 bases each). The germline V gene encodes CDR1 SGHVS and CDR2 FQNEAQ. The CDR3 loop spans 15 amino acids. Trimming removed 1 base from V and 9 bases from J, with 16 bases in between. Here the CDR3 reads CASSLGSPRGGEQFF. Written as DNA, the CDR3 is TGTGCCAGCAGCTTAGGTAGCCCCCGGGGCGGTGAGCAGTTCTTC.

The chain combines TRBV5-6 with TRBJ2-6; D unclear. Trimming removed 5 bases at V and 9 bases at J, with 18 bases between. Germline V lookup: CDR1 SGHDT, CDR2 YYEEEE. There are 15 residues in the CDR3. The CDR3 region is CASRSLGYGGNVLTF. The CDR3 DNA reads as TGTGCCAGCAGATCTCTCGGGTATGGTGGCAACGTCCTGACTTTC.

This clone was counted once. V usage is TRBV2 and J usage is TRBJ2-7; 10 positions match TRBD2. The germline CDR1 and CDR2 sequences are SNHLY and FYNNEI. Trimming removed 6 bases from V and 0 bases from J; junction bases left unmatched: 5. The CDR3 is 15 amino acids. CDR3 residues: CASSDTSGNSYEQYF. For the CDR3, the DNA is TGTGCCAGCAGCGACACTAGCGGGAACTCCTACGAGCAGTACTTC.

V gene TRBV5-1 combines with J gene TRBJ2-6; 8 bases are shared with TRBD1. The CDR3 has 18 amino acids. The germline V gene has CDR1 SGHRS and CDR2 YFSETQ. V was pared by 0 bases and J by 1 base, with 6 bases of the junction left unmatched. The CDR3 region is CASSLVTGGTSGANVLTF. CDR3 coding DNA: TGCGCCAGCAGCTTGGTTACAGGGGGTACGTCTGGGGCCAACGTCCTGACTTTC.

The chain recombines TRBV19 with TRBJ2-3; 12 nucleotides line up with TRBD2. Germline lookup yields CDR1 LNHDA and CDR2 SQIVND (reference sequence). The V and J ends lost 6 bases and 7 bases, in that order; junction bases with no gene match: 11. The CDR3 runs 16 residues. CDR3 sequence (DNA): TGTGCCAGTAGCCAAAGGTCGCTAGCGGGAGGGCATACGCAGTATTTT. Translation: CASSQRSLAGGHTQYF.

The chain employs TRBV7-3 and TRBJ2-7; maybe TRBD1 (6 bases). CDR1 SGHTA and CDR2 FQGTGA come from the germline V gene. V was shortened by 4 bases and J by 3 bases, with 16 bases between the two germline ends. The CDR3 runs 15 residues. The CDR3, as DNA: TGTGCCAGCAGCTCAACCCCCGGGACATACTACGAGCAGTACTTC. Protein sequence: CASSSTPGTYYEQYF.

The chain joins TRBV5-1 to TRBJ2-2, with D perhaps assigned TRBD1 or TRBD2 (5 bases each). This CDR3 region has 17 residues. The germline V gene has CDR1 SGHRS and CDR2 YFSETQ. V lost 0 bases, J lost 2 bases, and 14 bases lay in between. CDR3 in amino acids: CASSLGLGTKNTGELFF. CDR3 DNA: TGCGCCAGCAGCTTGGGGTTGGGGACCAAAAACACCGGGGAGCTGTTTTTT.

This rearrangement joins TRBV19 to TRBJ1-5; D is unresolved. This CDR3 contains 14 residues. The germline gives CDR1 LNHDA, CDR2 SQIVND (reference sequence). Trimming removed 4 bases from V and 4 bases from J, with 11 bases in between. DNA of the CDR3: TGTGCCAGTAGTACCAGTACCTCAAATCAGCCCCAGCATTTT. Protein sequence: CASSTSTSNQPQHF.

This clone was recorded a few times. This chain connects TRBV5-1 to TRBJ2-1; 10 bases fit TRBD2. J lost 7 bases, V lost 0 bases, and 4 bases had no gene match. The CDR3 contains 15 residues. CDR1 and CDR2 from the germline V gene are SGHRS and YFSETQ. Here the CDR3 DNA reads TGCGCCAGCAGCTTGGGCCTAGCGGGAGTTAATGAGCAGTTCTTC. Protein sequence: CASSLGLAGVNEQFF. The full variable domain, with the rest looked up from reference TRBV5-1 and TRBJ2-1, is KAGVTQTPRYLIKTRGQQVTLSCSPISGHRSVSWYQQTPGQGLQFLFEYFSETQRNKGNFPGRFSGRQFSNSRSEMNVSTLELGDSALYLCASSLGLAGVNEQFFGPGTRLTVL.

The rearrangement links TRBV19 to TRBJ2-1; D gene ambiguous. Per the germline V gene, CDR1 is LNHDA and CDR2 is SQIVND (reference sequence). V lost 3 bases and J 8 bases, leaving 14 bases between the germline ends. CDR3 size: 14 residues. CDR3 DNA sequence: TGTGCCAGTAGTATCGGTGCCGCCTCGGATGAGCAGTTCTTC. Translating gives CASSIGAASDEQFF.

This clone was observed a few times. The rearrangement uses TRBV5-4 and TRBJ2-1; 11 bases agree with TRBD2. The CDR3 is made up of 14 amino acids. Germline V gene sequence: CDR1 SGHNT, CDR2 YYREEE (reference sequence). V was pared by 4 bases and J by 5 bases, with 2 bases of the junction left unmatched. The CDR3 DNA sequence: TGTGCCAGCAGCCCGGGACTAGCGGACAATGAGCAGTTCTTC. Translated, it gives CASSPGLADNEQFF.

The V gene is TRBV12-3 or TRBV12-4, the J gene TRBJ2-5; D unclear. The CDR3 length is 13 residues. V lost 4 bases to trimming and J lost 8 bases, with 14 bases between them. The CDR3 DNA is TGTGCCAGCAGTTGGACCAGACCCAGTACCCAGTACTTC. Amino acids: CASSWTRPSTQYF.

The chain is built from TRBV10-3 and TRBJ1-1; TRBD1 aligns across 7 bases. The CDR3 is 14 amino acids. With 6 bases clipped from V and 4 bases from J, the junction kept 8 bases outside the gene matches. Germline CDR1 and CDR2: ENHRY and SYGVKD. This CDR3 reads CAISSQGLFTEAFF. The CDR3 region has the DNA TGTGCCATCAGCTCACAGGGGTTGTTCACTGAAGCTTTCTTT.

The chain has TRBV12-3 or TRBV12-4 and TRBJ2-7; 8 nucleotides match TRBD1. CDR3 size: 13 residues. Losses at the gene ends were 9 bases for V and 6 bases for J; bases not matched to a gene: 10. The CDR3 loop is CASVGRGLVEQYF. CDR3 nucleotide sequence: TGTGCCAGTGTCGGCAGGGGGCTCGTCGAGCAGTACTTC.

The rearrangement links TRBV18 to TRBJ2-2; 10 bases align to TRBD2. Germline V lookup: CDR1 KGHSH, CDR2 LQKENI. The CDR3 has 16 amino acids. The ends lost 1 base at V and 6 bases at J; junction bases unmatched: 5. This CDR3 reads CASSPQPSGSAGELFF. CDR3 DNA: TGTGCCAGCTCACCACAGCCTAGCGGGAGTGCCGGGGAGCTGTTTTTT.

The V and J genes are TRBV5-6 and TRBJ2-3; D unclear. This CDR3 has 14 amino acids. V lost 4 bases, J lost 2 bases, and 11 bases lay in between. Germline CDR1 and CDR2: SGHDT and YYEEEE. The CDR3 nucleotides read TGTGCCAGCAGCCCAACCGTTCCCACAGATACGCAGTATTTT. This sequence encodes CASSPTVPTDTQYF.

About this clone: Its ends do not fully match the called genes, so a read error is possible. This sequence joins TRBV7-7 and TRBJ2-5, with 9 positions matching TRBD2. Germline V CDR1 and CDR2: SSHAT, FNYEAQ (reference sequence). This CDR3 has 14 residues. DNA of the CDR3: TGTGCTAGCAGCATGGGACTAGCCTCAGAGACCCAGTACTTC. Translating it yields CASSMGLASETQYF.

In this sample, this clone turned up a few times. The CDR3: CASSLDHTDTQYF. The DNA of the CDR3 is TGTGCCAGCTCATTGGACCACACAGATACGCAGTATTTT. This rearrangement joins TRBV18 to TRBJ2-3; D unclear. CDR1 and CDR2 from the germline V gene are KGHSH and LQKENI. The V gene lost 5 bases and the J gene lost 2 bases, with 8 bases spanning the gap. The CDR3 length is 13 residues.

CDR3: CASSLARGTDTQYF. CDR3 sequence (DNA): TGTGCCAGCAGTTTGGCGAGGGGGACAGATACGCAGTATTTT. The chain couples TRBV7-9 to TRBJ2-3, with D possibly TRBD1 on 6 matching bases. This CDR3 spans 14 amino acids. V lost 6 bases and J 3 bases, leaving 13 bases between the germline ends. Germline V gene lookup returns CDR1 SEHNR and CDR2 FQNEAQ (reference sequence).

The genes are TRBV5-4 and TRBJ2-3; possible D gene TRBD1, 5 bases. Germline V lookup: CDR1 SGHNT, CDR2 YYREEE (reference sequence). CDR3 size: 15 residues. Between the trimmed V and J ends, which lost 5 bases and 3 bases, there was a span of 16 bases. CDR3 in DNA: TGTGCCAGCAGAGGAAGTCGTAGGGGAACAGATACGCAGTATTTT. It translates to CASRGSRRGTDTQYF. The variable domain in full, completed from reference TRBV5-4 and TRBJ2-3, reads ETGVTQSPTHLIKTRGQQVTLRCSSQSGHNTVSWYQQALGQGPQFIFQYYREEENGRGNFPPRFSGLQFPNYSSELNVNALELDDSALYLCASRGSRRGTDTQYFGPGTRLTVL.

This chain joins TRBV3-1 (or the pseudogene TRBV3-2) and TRBJ1-3; a weak D match, TRBD1 (5 bases). The germline gives CDR1 LGHDT, CDR2 YNNKEL (reference sequence). The CDR3 consists of 17 residues. V was pared by 2 bases and J by 0 bases, with 14 bases between. For the CDR3, the DNA is TGTGCCAGCAGCCAAATCTGGGGCAGGAGCTCTGGAAACACCATATATTTT. Translated, it gives CASSQIWGRSSGNTIYF.

This chain links TRBV5-1 with TRBJ2-3, with D possibly being TRBD1 (5 bases). This CDR3 region has 14 residues. The V end was cut by 3 bases, the J end by 3 bases, with 11 bases between. Germline loops: CDR1 SGHRS, CDR2 YFSETQ. Written as DNA, the CDR3 is TGCGCCAGCAGCTCGACAGTGGGGACAGATACGCAGTATTTT. Translated: CASSSTVGTDTQYF.